A selection of T cell receptor beta chains follows, all from one sample in a study of cytomegalovirus exposure and HLA in healthy donors. The repertoire was sequenced with immunoSEQ multiplex PCR; TCRdb's copy has only in-frame clones and lacks some. In the table there are 210,000 or so clones, roughly four fifths of which are singletons. The source material was PBMCs. The receptors shown here come from a girl between 5 and 17 years old in good health and CMV-seronegative. CDR3s include the opening cysteine and the closing phenylalanine or tryptophan. Fields, in order: J gene, clone size, D gene, V gene, CDR3 protein, CDR3 DNA. The D gene is left open where the match is weak. Size values are once, few and many counts, or a class for expanded clones, and some rows have none.

>TRBJ2-5|.|.|TRBV30
CAWSDGGTRETQYF
TGTGCCTGGAGTGACGGGGGAACGCGAGAGACCCAGTACTTC
>TRBJ2-7|.|.|TRBV28
CASSGRGRPPAYEQYF
TGTGCCAGCAGTGGGAGGGGGAGGCCCCCAGCCTACGAGCAGTACTTC
>TRBJ1-5|.|.|TRBV6-1
CASSFDRSSNQPQHF
TGTGCCAGCAGTTTTGACAGGTCGAGCAATCAGCCCCAGCATTTT
>TRBJ1-5|once|.|TRBV18
CASGPAQGYQPQHF
TGTGCCAGCGGCCCGGCTCAGGGGTATCAGCCCCAGCATTTT
>TRBJ1-3|.|TRBD1|TRBV10-2
CASGPRTGAGNTIYF
TGCGCCAGCGGACCCCGGACAGGGGCCGGAAACACCATATATTTT
>TRBJ2-5|.|.|TRBV27
CASSLRIGQPQETQYF
TGTGCCAGCAGTCTCAGGATCGGACAGCCCCAAGAGACCCAGTACTTC
>TRBJ1-6|.|TRBD1|TRBV30
CAWRDRVFSPLHF
TGTGCCTGGAGGGACAGGGTTTTTTCACCCCTCCACTTT
>TRBJ1-1|.|.|TRBV7-9
CASSLVGGTDAFF
TGTGCCAGCAGCTTAGTCGGGGGGACCGACGCTTTCTTT
>TRBJ2-1|.|.|TRBV18
CASSTDRSNEQFF
TGTGCCAGCTCAACCGACAGAAGTAATGAGCAGTTCTTC
>TRBJ2-3|.|.|TRBV6-5
CASSYRVLRDTQYF
TGTGCCAGCAGTTACCGGGTTCTAAGAGATACGCAGTATTTT
>TRBJ2-2|.|TRBD2|TRBV9
CASSVEPSGGWTGELFF
TGTGCCAGCAGCGTAGAGCCTAGCGGGGGGTGGACCGGGGAGCTGTTTTTT
>TRBJ1-5|.|.|TRBV27
CASSPRDSNQPQHF
TGTGCCAGCAGTCCGCGTGATAGCAATCAGCCCCAGCATTTT
>TRBJ2-7|once|TRBD1|TRBV5-1
CASSYHGQGALTNEQYF
TGCGCCAGCAGCTACCACGGACAGGGAGCCCTAACTAACGAGCAGTACTTC
>TRBJ1-2|.|.|TRBV6-1
CASRERPQGIWGYGYTF
TGTGCCAGCAGGGAAAGACCTCAGGGGATCTGGGGCTATGGCTACACCTTC
>TRBJ2-3|.|.|TRBV7-3
CASSLRPEVGPLDTQYF
TGTGCCAGCAGCTTAAGGCCTGAAGTGGGGCCGTTGGATACGCAGTATTTT
>TRBJ2-1|.|TRBD2|TRBV5-1
CASSRTSSNSEQFF
TGCGCCAGCAGCCGGACTAGCTCTAATAGTGAGCAGTTCTTC
>TRBJ1-5|.|.|TRBV27
CASRPGGYSNQPQHF
TGTGCCAGTCGCCCGGGGGGGTACAGCAATCAGCCCCAGCATTTT
>TRBJ2-5|.|TRBD2|TRBV7-2
CASSSKRAGGETQYF
TGTGCCAGCAGCTCTAAGAGGGCGGGAGGGGAGACCCAGTACTTC
>TRBJ1-4|few|.|TRBV9
CASSPREADEKLFF
TGTGCCAGCAGCCCTCGCGAGGCTGATGAAAAACTGTTTTTT
>TRBJ2-5|.|.|TRBV4-2
CASSQGLGRQETQYF
TGTGCCAGCAGCCAAGGTCTGGGCAGGCAAGAGACCCAGTACTTC
>TRBJ1-1|once|.|TRBV7-2
CASSLLAHVGGGGTEAFF
TGTGCCAGCAGCTTATTAGCCCACGTCGGGGGAGGGGGGACTGAAGCTTTCTTT
>TRBJ2-3|.|.|TRBV6-1
CASSEARGGTDTQYF
TGTGCCAGCAGTGAAGCCCGGGGAGGCACAGATACGCAGTATTTT
>TRBJ1-2|once|.|TRBV30
CAWSADFGDSHGYTF
TGTGCCTGGAGTGCCGACTTCGGGGATTCGCATGGCTACACCTTC
>TRBJ1-1|.|.|TRBV30
CAWSKQGRHANTEAFF
TGTGCCTGGAGTAAACAGGGCCGTCATGCGAACACTGAAGCTTTCTTT
>TRBJ2-3|.|TRBD1|TRBV5-6
CASSFERGPLRMPTDTQYF
TGTGCCAGCAGCTTTGAGAGGGGGCCCCTCCGAATGCCCACAGATACGCAGTATTTT
>TRBJ1-2|.|TRBD1|TRBV19
CASSSRQGKRNYGYTF
TGTGCCAGTAGTTCCCGACAGGGGAAGAGGAACTATGGCTACACCTTC
>TRBJ2-7|once|TRBD2|TRBV7-6
CASSPGPPGLAGSSYEQYF
TGTGCCAGCAGCCCCGGGCCGCCGGGACTAGCGGGGAGCTCCTACGAGCAGTACTTC
>TRBJ1-2|.|.|TRBV28
CASRAAGVGYTF
TGTGCCAGCAGGGCGGCAGGGGTCGGCTACACCTTC
>TRBJ2-7|.|.|TRBV4-2
CASSQERVGEQYF
TGTGCCAGCAGCCAAGAGAGGGTGGGCGAGCAGTACTTC
>TRBJ1-2|.|.|TRBV10-3
CAISRQVNYGYTF
TGTGCCATCAGCCGACAAGTCAACTATGGCTACACCTTC
>TRBJ2-1|.|.|TRBV15
CATSREAGDNEQFF
TGTGCCACCAGCAGAGAGGCAGGGGACAATGAGCAGTTCTTC
>TRBJ2-7|.|.|TRBV27
CASTHGPTGAAYEQYF
TGTGCCAGCACCCACGGGCCGACAGGTGCCGCCTACGAGCAGTACTTC
>TRBJ2-1|.|TRBD2|TRBV5-1
CASSPYLAGYNEQFF
TGCGCCAGCAGCCCTTACCTAGCGGGGTACAATGAGCAGTTCTTC
>TRBJ1-1|.|.|TRBV19
CASSYDGILNTEAFF
TGTGCCAGTAGTTACGACGGGATCCTGAACACTGAAGCTTTCTTT
>TRBJ2-2|.|.|TRBV30
CAWSVQGSGELFF
TGTGCCTGGAGTGTACAGGGATCCGGGGAGCTGTTTTTT
>TRBJ1-2|.|.|TRBV9
CASSVGGGNYGYTF
TGTGCCAGCAGCGTGGGGGGTGGGAACTATGGCTACACCTTC
>TRBJ1-2|.|TRBD1|TRBV2
CASSGDSNYGYTF
TGTGCCAGCAGTGGGGACAGCAACTATGGCTACACCTTC
>TRBJ2-7|.|TRBD1|TRBV5-6
CASSAGPTGANYEQYF
TGTGCCAGCAGCGCGGGACCGACAGGGGCAAACTACGAGCAGTACTTC
>TRBJ1-1|.|.|TRBV9
CASSAGSMMNTEAFF
TGTGCCAGCAGCGCAGGAAGTATGATGAACACTGAAGCTTTCTTT
>TRBJ2-2|.|TRBD1|TRBV28
CASRGQGRKTGELFF
TGTGCCAGCAGGGGACAGGGTCGGAAGACCGGGGAGCTGTTTTTT
>TRBJ2-7|.|TRBD2|TRBV7-9
CASSPGGRAEQYF
TGTGCCAGCAGCCCGGGAGGCAGGGCCGAGCAGTACTTC
>TRBJ2-7|few|TRBD2|TRBV6-5
CASSYGLGGTYEQYF
TGTGCCAGCAGTTACGGCCTGGGAGGGACCTACGAGCAGTACTTC
>TRBJ1-3|.|.|TRBV28
CASRPPPGTGSGGNTIYF
TGTGCCAGCAGACCCCCCCCCGGAACAGGGTCTGGAGGAAACACCATATATTTT
>TRBJ2-7|.|.|TRBV29-1
CSVVAGSYEQYF
TGCAGCGTTGTGGCGGGCTCCTACGAGCAGTACTTC
>TRBJ1-2|.|.|TRBV7-9
CASTLRGANEEGYTF
TGTGCCAGCACCTTACGCGGGGCAAACGAAGAGGGCTACACCTTC
>TRBJ2-1|.|.|TRBV27
CASSTPGGPPYNEQFF
TGTGCCAGCAGTACCCCCGGGGGACCTCCCTACAATGAGCAGTTCTTC
>TRBJ1-1|.|.|TRBV5-6
CASSLFRGNTEAFF
TGTGCCAGCAGCTTGTTCAGAGGGAACACTGAAGCTTTCTTT
>TRBJ2-7|.|TRBD1|TRBV5-5
CATTTDRASYEQYF
TGTGCCACCACGACGGACAGGGCCTCCTACGAGCAGTACTTC
>TRBJ2-2|.|.|TRBV18
CASSPAQGGPGELFF
TGTGCCAGCTCACCGGCACAGGGTGGTCCCGGGGAGCTGTTTTTT
>TRBJ1-1|.|.|TRBV4-1
CASSPGRTANTEAFF
TGCGCCAGCAGCCCCGGACGGACTGCCAACACTGAAGCTTTCTTT
>TRBJ1-5|.|TRBD1|TRBV19
CASSKARDRVVISNQPQHF
TGTGCCAGTAGTAAGGCCCGGGACAGGGTGGTGATAAGCAATCAGCCCCAGCATTTT
>TRBJ2-7|.|TRBD2|TRBV10-2
CASRVAGTSYEQYF
TGCGCCAGCAGGGTAGCGGGGACTTCCTACGAGCAGTACTTC
>TRBJ1-2|.|.|TRBV28
CASSSRGGNYGYTF
TGTGCCAGCAGTTCGAGGGGGGGGAACTATGGCTACACCTTC
>TRBJ1-1|.|.|TRBV4-2
CASSYLGNTEAFF
TGTGCCAGCAGCTACCTCGGGAACACTGAAGCTTTCTTT
>TRBJ2-7|.|.|TRBV28
CASREHGPGNYEQYF
TGTGCCAGCAGGGAACACGGGCCAGGGAACTACGAGCAGTACTTC
>TRBJ1-6|.|.|TRBV28
CASSLSPPGGAVLYNSPLHF
TGTGCCAGCAGTTTAAGCCCCCCCGGGGGGGCCGTACTATATAATTCACCCCTCCACTTT
>TRBJ1-1|.|.|TRBV4-3
CASSRGTEAFF
TGCGCCAGCAGCAGGGGAACTGAAGCTTTCTTT